This TCR beta chain was sequenced for a study of blood T cell repertoires in COVID-19. Whole-study context: Donors in the United States, Italy and Spain gave samples during acute or convalescent COVID-19. PBMCs, B-cell-depleted T cells, or T cells were the source of the cDNA or gDNA that made up the material.

This clone has a count of ten or more. Clones were sequenced by immunoSEQ multiplex PCR, and TCRdb holds only the in-frame ones, with some missing. The sample includes 68,000 or so clones, 65% to 85% seen only once; the top ten take roughly a tenth. The germline CDR1 and CDR2 sequences are LGHDT and YNNKEL (reference sequence). V was pared by 2 bases and J by 3 bases, with 10 bases between. The length of the CDR3 is 15 residues. Sequencing input: peripheral blood. This chain connects TRBV3-1 (or the pseudogene TRBV3-2) to TRBJ2-2; D is perhaps TRBD2 (6 bases). The receptor comes from a woman in her 50s with acute or convalescent COVID-19. In DNA form, the CDR3 reads TGTGCCAGCAGCCAATTAGGGACTTACACCGGGGAGCTGTTTTTT. As protein: CASSQLGTYTGELFF.